This T cell receptor beta chain was obtained from a study of early T cells in non-severe SARS-CoV-2 infection. One entry per CDR3 protein results from TCRdb running MiXCR on the 5' RACE reads. Altogether around 50,000 distinct CDR3 sequences are present, approximately 10% being singletons, with the ten largest covering roughly a tenth. In this sample, this clonotype turned up many times. Germline CDR1 KGHDR, CDR2 SFDVKD. Trimming took off 3 bases at V and 1 base at J, with 6 bases between the two ends. The CDR3 covers 13 residues. This sequence was found in an adult who was a healthcare worker with PCR-confirmed SARS-CoV-2 infection or an uninfected control (not recorded which). The chain couples TRBV24-1 to TRBJ2-7, with D perhaps matching TRBD1 (5 bases). The sequenced material came from whole blood. The CDR3: CATSDRQSYEQYF. The CDR3 DNA sequence: TGTGCCACCAGTGATCGACAGTCCTACGAGCAGTACTTC.